This T cell receptor beta chain is from a study of T cell responses to AZD1222 COVID-19 vaccine (dated by TCRdb to the early 2020s). Looking at the study overall: TCR sequencing was performed for about 250 trial participants, of whom 207 were given two doses of AZD1222 and some 25 were given two doses of MenACWY control vaccine. Enrollment into the trials was organized by age into subgroups of 18-55, 56-69 and 70-plus years, and those subgroups contained roughly 140, 27 and 60 TCR-sequenced participants, respectively.

The CDR3 contains 14 residues, cysteine and phenylalanine counted. Solely the CDR3 DNA is kept, with 42 bases framed from the first base. Sequences SGHTA (CDR1) and FQGNSA (CDR2) are obtained from the germline V gene. The V end loses 2 bases and the J end loses 5 bases, and a stretch of 9 bases separates them. Points on this clone: Its antigen has not been determined. The record has no base qualities; no much larger clone is one base away.

The CDR3 regions of human TCRbeta chains were subjected to immunosequencing. Per the source publication's procedure: TCRs in the repertoires were matched against a reference library of SARS-CoV-2-specific TCRs that had been generated with the MIRA antigen-specificity platform. Breadth was defined as the fraction of unique TCRs that were SARS-CoV-2-associated, and depth was defined as the fraction of total T cells that were SARS-CoV-2-associated. Each spike-specific TCR was assigned to its reactive spike region and to a CD4 or CD8 class using the MIRA data. Log10-transformed breadth and depth values were compared by one-way ANOVA with Sidak's multiple comparisons tests. Entries here come from immuneACCESS through TCRdb and include only in-frame sequences with V and J called. Some clones fail to appear in such tables; in the studies checked, an unresolved V gene covers under half of the shortfall, and the cause of the remainder is unknown. V and J calls and clone size are copied from that table; D and trimming were computed from the DNA. Here the sample has 100,000 to 130,000 clones; around 90% occur a single time. The top ten clonotypes cover around 5.9% of the sample.

This specimen's time point label, interpreted: about 28 days (+/-7) after the second vaccine dose. AZD1222 recipients whose second dose came at about 4 weeks and those whose second dose came at about 12 weeks were combined into one group, since spike-specific TCR depth and breadth did not differ between the two schedules. Samples from vaccinated people were obtained from the UK trials COV001 and COV002, which included a single-blind randomized controlled phase 2/3 trial of AZD1222 (ChAdOx1 nCoV-19) in healthy adults. For TCRbeta chain sequencing, PBMC samples were collected from trial participants at day 0 and at day 28 after the second dose. The full study reports these points: Because no samples from the day 14 peak response were available, repertoires could be characterized only after the peak T cell response. A significant rise in spike-specific TCR breadth and depth was observed after two AZD1222 doses relative to day 0 and relative to MenACWY recipients. Participants were mostly white British, with more females than males. The authors suggested clonal diversity may have been underestimated. In the small 56-69-year group, the increase in depth fell short of significance, most likely because of low power. Reportedly, almost half of the unique spike-specific TCRs recognized epitopes lying outside the regions that are mutated in the B.1.351 and B.1.1.7 variants. Conclusions about previously exposed vaccinees are limited, since just 6 or 7 AZD1222 recipients were seropositive for SARS-CoV-2 at baseline. CD4 TCRs associated with the vaccine covered the entire spike protein, and the dominant responses were in regions 160-218 and 743-854.

The chain employs TRBV7-2 and TRBJ1-4, with a tentative D gene TRBD1 over 5 matching bases. This material consisted of peripheral blood, taken 28 days after the second AZD1222 dose. The receptor's source is an adult who received the AZD1222 COVID-19 vaccine. The CDR3 is CASSLRGGNEKLFF. The DNA sequence follows: TGTGCCAGCAGCTTAAGGGGCGGGAATGAAAAACTGTTTTTT.